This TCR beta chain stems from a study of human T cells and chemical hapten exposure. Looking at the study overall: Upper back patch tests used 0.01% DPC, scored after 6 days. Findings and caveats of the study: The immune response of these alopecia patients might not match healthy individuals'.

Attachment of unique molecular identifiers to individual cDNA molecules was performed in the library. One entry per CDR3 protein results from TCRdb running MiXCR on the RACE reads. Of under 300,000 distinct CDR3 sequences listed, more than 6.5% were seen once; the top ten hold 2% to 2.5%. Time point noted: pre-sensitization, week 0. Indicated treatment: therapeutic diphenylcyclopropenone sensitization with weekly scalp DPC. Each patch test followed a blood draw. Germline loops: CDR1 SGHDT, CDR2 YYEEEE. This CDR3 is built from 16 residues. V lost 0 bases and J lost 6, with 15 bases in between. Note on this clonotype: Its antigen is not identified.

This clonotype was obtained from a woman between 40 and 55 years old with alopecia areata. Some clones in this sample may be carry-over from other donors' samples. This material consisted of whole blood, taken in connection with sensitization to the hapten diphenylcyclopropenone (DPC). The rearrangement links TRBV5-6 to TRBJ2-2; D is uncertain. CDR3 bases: TGTGCCAGCAGCTTGGTGCACAACAACCGTGCCGGGGAGCTGTTTTTT. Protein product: CASSLVHNNRAGELFF.